This is a list of T cell receptor beta chains from one sample in a study of T cells in narcolepsy. The assay was immunoSEQ multiplex PCR, and TCRdb's table has in-frame clones only and misses some. The sample has roughly 30,000 clones; 79% are singletons. Material: memory (CD45RA-) CD4+ T cells from blood. These receptors were taken from a human donor in good health. Both conserved end residues are trimmed from each CDR3. A D gene is named only where the DNA matches it firmly.

V: TRBV4-3; J: TRBJ1-2; D: .; CDR3: ASSPGGTYGYT
V: TRBV29-1; J: TRBJ2-3; D: TRBD2; CDR3: SGGGPSGKSFADTQY
V: TRBV5-4; J: TRBJ2-7; D: TRBD2; CDR3: ASSARTSVIEQY
V: TRBV11-2; J: TRBJ1-5; D: .; CDR3: ASSLVGDQPQH
V: TRBV6-1; J: TRBJ1-1; D: .; CDR3: ASSAYTEAF
V: TRBV6-5; J: TRBJ1-4; D: .; CDR3: ASRMGAHEKLF
V: TRBV13; J: TRBJ1-3; D: .; CDR3: ASSLGLAGNTIY
V: TRBV29-1; J: TRBJ2-4; D: TRBD2; CDR3: SVEEGLAENIQY
V: TRBV7-9; J: TRBJ2-3; D: TRBD2; CDR3: ASSTTSGRADTQY
V: TRBV2; J: TRBJ2-5; D: .; CDR3: ASSIQQETQY
V: TRBV27; J: TRBJ1-6; D: .; CDR3: ASRGWSYNSPLH
V: TRBV7-9; J: TRBJ2-1; D: .; CDR3: ASSLSSYNEQF
V: TRBV7-2; J: TRBJ1-5; D: .; CDR3: ASSPLSVRRYSNQPQH
V: TRBV27; J: TRBJ2-3; D: TRBD2; CDR3: ASSQSLPGAGGEADTQY
V: TRBV27; J: TRBJ2-2; D: TRBD1; CDR3: ASSSGTANTGELF
V: TRBV7-6; J: TRBJ2-3; D: TRBD2; CDR3: ASSLGLAGATDTQY
V: TRBV21-1; J: TRBJ1-1; D: .; CDR3: ASSKGGNRPNEAF
V: TRBV6-1; J: TRBJ2-7; D: TRBD1; CDR3: ASSEAGTVLSYEQY
V: TRBV6-5; J: TRBJ2-7; D: .; CDR3: ASSVEGYGYEQY
V: TRBV29-1; J: TRBJ2-7; D: TRBD2; CDR3: SAILAGRAYEQY
V: TRBV15; J: TRBJ2-3; D: .; CDR3: ATSRGLAASTDTQY
V: TRBV6-5; J: TRBJ1-2; D: TRBD1; CDR3: ASVRTDRAGGYT
V: TRBV7-9; J: TRBJ2-3; D: .; CDR3: ASSLGYSGQSTDTQY
V: TRBV18; J: TRBJ2-2; D: .; CDR3: ASSSEKGANTGELF
V: TRBV19; J: TRBJ1-3; D: .; CDR3: ASKQSSGNTIY
V: TRBV7-2; J: TRBJ2-5; D: .; CDR3: ASSLVGGTAETQY
V: TRBV11-2; J: TRBJ1-1; D: .; CDR3: ASSLSTNTEAF
V: TRBV27; J: TRBJ2-1; D: .; CDR3: ASSLRGSEQF
V: TRBV5-8; J: TRBJ1-1; D: TRBD1; CDR3: ASSPGKGALNTEAF
V: TRBV6-5; J: TRBJ2-1; D: TRBD2; CDR3: ASRLLAGGYNEQF
V: TRBV5-1; J: TRBJ2-1; D: TRBD2; CDR3: ASSLLGLDYNEQF
V: TRBV9; J: TRBJ1-4; D: TRBD1; CDR3: ASSVEGTGALGKLF
V: TRBV9; J: TRBJ1-1; D: .; CDR3: ASSVGQARTEAF
V: TRBV5-1; J: TRBJ2-1; D: .; CDR3: ASSSGTQSYNEQF
V: TRBV28; J: TRBJ2-3; D: TRBD2; CDR3: ASTLGREYVSGTSGDHTQY
V: TRBV18; J: TRBJ1-3; D: .; CDR3: ASSEGQGSGNTIY
V: TRBV6-5; J: TRBJ1-1; D: .; CDR3: ASSQQGNTEAF
V: TRBV7-3; J: TRBJ1-1; D: .; CDR3: ASSSGTLSTEAF
V: TRBV7-9; J: TRBJ1-1; D: .; CDR3: ASSLSSGTEAF
V: TRBV19; J: TRBJ2-3; D: TRBD1; CDR3: ASSKGQFTDTQY
V: TRBV6-1; J: TRBJ1-5; D: .; CDR3: ASRGDGNQPQH
V: TRBV18; J: TRBJ1-1; D: TRBD1; CDR3: ASSQGGRDTEAF
V: TRBV6-6; J: TRBJ1-4; D: TRBD1; CDR3: ASSDTGGVSEKLF
V: TRBV7-2; J: TRBJ2-5; D: TRBD2; CDR3: ASSVRGGPETQY